Each of the 5 T cell receptor beta chains below was sequenced from the same sample in a study of T cell repertoires in cytomegalovirus infection. These receptors are not linked to any known antigen. TCRdb fed the reads into MiXCR, producing one record per CDR3 protein. The sample consists of around 200,000 distinct CDR3 sequences, 35% to 45% of them appearing once. Source: CD8+ T cells from cultured PBMCs, taken from culture after CMV antigen stimulation. Receptors originate from a human donor in good health (CMV status not recorded). Some clones in this sample may be carry-over from other donors' samples.

The chain has TRBV29-1 and TRBJ1-3; perhaps TRBD1 as D (6 bases). The CDR3 is 14 residues long. V lost 7 bases, J lost 3 bases, and 16 bases lay in between. Germline-derived CDR1 and CDR2 are SQVTM and ANQGSEA. The CDR3 nucleotides are TGCAGCGCCCTGGGGGCGGCGTATGGAAACACCATATATTTT. As protein: CSALGAAYGNTIYF.

The chain combines TRBV28 with TRBJ2-7, with 10 positions matching TRBD2. CDR1 and CDR2 (germline): MDHEN, SYDVKM. After removal of 4 bases from V and 5 bases from J, the junction contained 8 bases not matched to a gene. The CDR3 totals 15 residues. The DNA for the CDR3 is TGTGCCAGCAGTTCAGAGCGGGAGGGCCCTGACGAGCAGTACTTC. It translates to CASSSEREGPDEQYF.

This clonotype came up once. The chain uses TRBV27 and TRBJ2-7, with 7 bases matching TRBD1. Germline loops: CDR1 MNHEY, CDR2 SMNVEV (reference sequence). With V trimmed by 8 bases and J by 3 bases, 13 bases remained unmatched. The CDR3 consists of 15 residues. CDR3 DNA: TGTGCCAGCCAAACCAGGGGGACAGCGTTCTACGAGCAGTACTTC. It encodes CASQTRGTAFYEQYF.

This clonotype was observed at least ten times. The chain employs TRBV7-9 and TRBJ2-4, with D possibly being TRBD1 (6 bases). Per the germline V gene, CDR1 is SEHNR and CDR2 is FQNEAQ (reference sequence). V lost 5 bases, J lost 0 bases, and 20 bases lay in between. The CDR3 consists of 18 residues. In nucleotides, the CDR3 is TGTGCCAGCAGCCCCGGGACAAGAGCTAACCTAGCCAAAAACATTCAGTACTTC. Amino acids: CASSPGTRANLAKNIQYF.

V gene TRBV7-2 combines with J gene TRBJ2-1; D is uncertain. From germline, CDR1 is SGHTA and CDR2 FQGNSA. V lost 2 bases and J 7 bases, leaving 9 bases between the germline ends. The length of the CDR3 is 13 residues. The CDR3 DNA is TGTGCCAGCAGCTTACTAGTGCCTAATGAGCAGTTCTTC. It encodes CASSLLVPNEQFF. Filled out from reference TRBV7-2 and TRBJ2-1, the complete variable domain reads GAGVSQSPSNKVTEKGKDVELRCDPISGHTALYWYRQSLGQGLEFLIYFQGNSAPDKSGLPSDRFSAERTGGSVSTLTIQRTQQEDSAVYLCASSLLVPNEQFFGPGTRLTVL.